The TCR beta chain under discussion was sequenced for a study of regulatory T cells in long-lasting Graves disease. This sample's time point: newly diagnosed GD, antithyroid drugs for less than 3 months. Making the TCR library involved RNA that had been extracted from PBMCs. Arm-PCR of CDR3 regions and iRepertoire HTBI primers were used to build TCR beta libraries. In TCRdb, the multiplex PCR reads were re-called with MiXCR into one record per CDR3 protein. The profile shows about 360,000 distinct CDR3 sequences, 15% to 20% of them singletons. The germline V gene encodes CDR1 SGHTA and CDR2 FQGNSA. Trimming shortened V by 5 bases and J by 0 bases, and 17 bases separated the two germline ends. CDR3 size: 16 residues. This clonotype was seen repeatedly, ten times or more. These data also formed part of another study, on T cells in Graves' hyperthyroidism and ophthalmopathy.

The J gene is TRBJ2-7, the V gene TRBV7-2; the D is unclear. The sample in question was peripheral blood mononuclear cells (PBMCs), obtained at new diagnosis, from a patient treated with antithyroid drugs. The clonotype originates from a woman under 30 with Graves disease. CDR3 in amino acids: CASSANPALSSYEQYF. CDR3 coding DNA: TGTGCCAGCAGCGCAAACCCCGCTCTGAGCTCCTACGAGCAGTACTTC. Looking up the rest from reference TRBV7-2 and TRBJ2-7 gives the full variable domain: GAGVSQSPSNKVTEKGKDVELRCDPISGHTALYWYRQSLGQGLEFLIYFQGNSAPDKSGLPSDRFSAERTGGSVSTLTIQRTQQEDSAVYLCASSANPALSSYEQYFGPGTRLTVT.